The 19 T cell receptor beta chains below all came from one sample that was sequenced in a study. MiXCR, applied by TCRdb to the 5' RACE reads, yields one record per CDR3 protein. The sample carries some 6,000 distinct CDR3 sequences, 59% recorded once. Sequencing was done on a sample of tumor-infiltrating memory CD4+ T cells sorted from the breast tumor. Subset: memory CD4+ T cells, CD4+CD45RO+CD25-. Receptors originate from a female donor with breast cancer.

In its sample, this clonotype was seen a few times. The gene calls are TRBV20-1 and TRBJ1-2; tentatively, D is TRBD1 (6 bases). Germline V lookup: CDR1 DFQATT, CDR2 SNEGSKA (reference sequence). V gave up 3 bases and J gave up 0 bases, with 8 bases separating them. The CDR3 is 13 amino acids. CDR3 bases: TGCAGTGCTAGTTCAGGGGCTAACTATGGCTACACCTTC. Its protein product is CSASSGANYGYTF.

In this sample, this clonotype turned up a few times. CDR3 loop: CASSPPLSGGAGEQFF. CDR3 coding DNA: TGTGCCAGCTCACCACCGCTCAGCGGGGGGGCAGGTGAGCAGTTCTTC. The chain combines TRBV18 with TRBJ2-1, with 10 bases aligning to TRBD2. With 0 bases clipped from V and 9 bases from J, the junction kept 8 bases outside the gene matches. The CDR3 loop spans 16 amino acids. Germline V gene lookup returns CDR1 KGHSH and CDR2 LQKENI.

This clonotype was recorded once. The V call is TRBV4-1, the J call TRBJ2-7, with 10 bases lining up with TRBD2. V shed 0 bases, J shed 7 bases, and the junction held 9 bases outside the gene matches. The CDR3 runs to 16 residues. Germline lookup yields CDR1 MGHRA and CDR2 YSYEKL. CDR3 DNA sequence: TGCGCCAGCAGCCAAGAAGTAGCGGGAGGAATCAATGAGCAGTACTTC. Translation gives CASSQEVAGGINEQYF.

This clonotype was counted a few times. The chain has TRBV7-3 and TRBJ2-3, with D possibly TRBD2 on 5 matching bases. The V gene's germline CDR1 is SGHTA and CDR2 FQGTGA. CDR3 length: 15 amino acids. The V end lost 1 base, the J end lost 2 bases, and 10 bases lay between the germline ends. CDR3 DNA: TGTGCCAGCAGCTTAAACTCGGGGTTCACAGATACGCAGTATTTT. This translates into CASSLNSGFTDTQYF. The variable domain in full, completed from reference TRBV7-3 and TRBJ2-3, reads GAGVSQTPSNKVTEKGKYVELRCDPISGHTALYWYRQSLGQGPEFLIYFQGTGAADDSGLPNDRFFAVRPEGSVSTLKIQRTERGDSAVYLCASSLNSGFTDTQYFGPGTRLTVL.

The table lists this clonotype with a few counts. The chain employs TRBV5-5 and TRBJ2-7; the D gene is possibly TRBD1 (6 bases). The CDR3 contains 11 residues. Germline V gene sequence: CDR1 SGHKS, CDR2 YYEKEE (reference sequence). V lost 4 bases and J lost 4, with 6 bases in between. The chain's CDR3 is CASSGQYEQYF. Written as DNA, the CDR3 is TGTGCCAGCAGCGGACAGTACGAGCAGTACTTC.

The table lists this clonotype with a few counts. The V call is TRBV20-1, the J call TRBJ2-1, with 14 bases matching TRBD2. This CDR3 region has 16 residues. The germline V gene encodes CDR1 DFQATT and CDR2 SNEGSKA (reference sequence). The V gene end was trimmed by 6 bases and the J gene end by 8 bases; junction bases not matched to a gene: 12. CDR3 loop: CSARKLTSGGAYEQFF. CDR3 bases: TGCAGTGCAAGAAAGTTGACTAGCGGGGGGGCATATGAGCAGTTCTTC.

This clonotype has just a few counts. This chain links TRBV9 with TRBJ1-3; 11 bases match TRBD1. The CDR3 has 16 amino acids. Germline CDR1 reads SGDLS; CDR2 reads YYNGEE. Unmatched junction bases numbered 2, after V lost 1 base and J lost 2 bases. The CDR3 loop is CASSVTGQGAGNTIYF. The CDR3 nucleotides are TGTGCCAGCAGCGTAACGGGACAGGGGGCTGGAAACACCATATATTTT.

CDR3 residues: CSARQGSSEQFF. CDR3 sequence (DNA): TGCAGTGCTAGACAGGGATCGAGTGAGCAGTTCTTC. J is TRBJ2-1 and V is TRBV20-1; TRBD1 is a possible D gene (5 bases). The V and J ends lost 2 bases and 9 bases respectively, with 11 bases between them. Per germline, CDR1 DFQATT and CDR2 SNEGSKA (reference sequence). The CDR3 loop spans 12 amino acids.

This chain links TRBV7-2 with TRBJ2-5, with D perhaps matching TRBD1 or TRBD2 (5 bases each). The V end lost 5 bases, the J end lost 5 bases, and 18 bases lay between the germline ends. CDR1 and CDR2 from the germline V gene are SGHTA and FQGNSA. The CDR3 contains 15 residues. The CDR3 reads CASSVAGTEGETQYF. The CDR3 DNA follows: TGTGCCAGCAGCGTCGCCGGGACGGAAGGGGAGACCCAGTACTTC. Filled out from reference TRBV7-2 and TRBJ2-5, the complete variable domain reads GAGVSQSPSNKVTEKGKDVELRCDPISGHTALYWYRQSLGQGLEFLIYFQGNSAPDKSGLPSDRFSAERTGGSVSTLTIQRTQQEDSAVYLCASSVAGTEGETQYFGPGTRLLVL.

This clonotype turned up a few times. V usage is TRBV29-1 and J usage is TRBJ1-1; 7 nucleotides align to TRBD1. CDR1 SQVTM and CDR2 ANQGSEA come from the germline V gene. Losses at the gene ends were 7 bases for V and 0 bases for J; bases not matched to a gene: 11. This CDR3 is 15 amino acids long. CDR3 sequence reads: CSGRQGWGMNTEAFF. Here the CDR3 DNA reads TGCAGCGGGCGACAGGGTTGGGGCATGAACACTGAAGCTTTCTTT.

This chain links TRBV20-1 with TRBJ1-1, with 11 bases that match TRBD1. The CDR3 is made up of 15 amino acids. V shed 2 bases and J 4 bases; nucleotides not matched to a gene: 6. CDR1 and CDR2 (germline): DFQATT, SNEGSKA (reference sequence). The CDR3 DNA reads as TGCAGTGCTAGAAGGCCGGGGACAGGGGGCACTGAAGCTTTCTTT. This translates into CSARRPGTGGTEAFF.

The V gene is TRBV5-1, the J gene TRBJ2-5; 11 bases match TRBD2. The CDR3 loop spans 16 amino acids. The V gene's germline CDR1 is SGHRS and CDR2 YFSETQ. V dropped 5 bases and J dropped 5; count of bases not matched to a gene: 11. The CDR3 bases are TGCGCCAGCAGGGGGGGACTAGCGGCCTCGCAGGAGACCCAGTACTTC. Protein sequence: CASRGGLAASQETQYF. The full variable domain, rest sourced from reference TRBV5-1 and TRBJ2-5, is KAGVTQTPRYLIKTRGQQVTLSCSPISGHRSVSWYQQTPGQGLQFLFEYFSETQRNKGNFPGRFSGRQFSNSRSEMNVSTLELGDSALYLCASRGGLAASQETQYFGPGTRLLVL.

The V gene is TRBV5-1, the J gene TRBJ1-5; no firm D call. This CDR3 is 18 amino acids long. Trimming shortened V by 4 bases and J by 0 bases, and 20 bases separated the two germline ends. Germline CDR1 SGHRS, CDR2 YFSETQ. CDR3 protein: CASSPGLSSDDSNQPQHF. DNA for the CDR3: TGCGCCAGCAGCCCAGGACTGTCCTCCGACGATAGCAATCAGCCCCAGCATTTT.

This chain joins TRBV2 and TRBJ2-3; D is ambiguous. The CDR3 has 13 residues. CDR1 is SNHLY, CDR2 FYNNEI, per germline. Trimming took 4 bases from V and 5 from J, leaving 10 bases between them. CDR3 nucleotides: TGTGCCAGCAGTGGGGCTAGTCGAGATACGCAGTATTTT. This sequence encodes CASSGASRDTQYF.

J is TRBJ2-5 and V is TRBV7-8, with 12 bases identical to TRBD1. V was clipped by 4 bases and J by 7 bases; unmatched bases: 7. The CDR3 has 15 amino acids. Germline V gene sequence: CDR1 SGHVS, CDR2 FQNEAQ. The CDR3 reads CASSWGQGAGLTQYF. CDR3 DNA sequence: TGTGCCAGCAGCTGGGGACAGGGGGCCGGGTTGACCCAGTACTTC.

This clonotype showed up just a few times. This chain links TRBV20-1 with TRBJ2-1; 10 bases are shared with TRBD2. Trimming cost V 5 bases and J 1 base; bases outside gene matches: 5. The CDR3 is 15 residues long. Per the germline V gene, CDR1 is DFQATT and CDR2 is SNEGSKA (reference sequence). This CDR3 reads CSAVGTSVSYNEQFF. The CDR3 DNA follows: TGCAGTGCTGTTGGGACTAGCGTTTCCTACAATGAGCAGTTCTTC.

V gene TRBV7-2 combines with J gene TRBJ2-7; 7 bases map to TRBD2. The germline V gene encodes CDR1 SGHTA and CDR2 FQGNSA. This CDR3 is built from 15 residues. V dropped 0 bases and J dropped 2; count of bases not matched to a gene: 4. This CDR3 reads CASSLARGSAYEQYF. The CDR3 DNA sequence: TGTGCCAGCAGCTTAGCGCGGGGGTCAGCCTACGAGCAGTACTTC.

V usage is TRBV5-1 and J usage is TRBJ2-2; 10 bases match TRBD2. V lost 5 bases and J lost 0; bases outside the gene matches: 1. Per germline, CDR1 SGHRS and CDR2 YFSETQ. CDR3 length: 15 amino acids. CDR3 in DNA: TGCGCCAGCAGGGGACTAGCGTCGAACACCGGGGAGCTGTTTTTT. It codes for CASRGLASNTGELFF.

In its sample, this clonotype was seen a few times. This chain links TRBV29-1 with TRBJ1-2; no clear D. The V and J ends lost 3 bases and 4 bases respectively, with 6 bases between them. CDR1 is SQVTM and CDR2 is ANQGSEA in the germline V gene. The CDR3 sequence is 11 residues long. The CDR3 region is CSVDGVYGYTF. DNA for the CDR3: TGCAGCGTTGACGGGGTCTATGGCTACACCTTC.